These 3 T cell receptor beta chains were sequenced from one sample in a study of blood T cell repertoires in COVID-19. Sequenced by immunoSEQ multiplex PCR; TCRdb stores in-frame clones only, minus some. The sample has approximately 94,000 clones, 80% to 95% seen once. The sequenced sample consisted of peripheral blood. All receptors derive from a woman between 50 and 59 years old in a cohort sampled during active COVID-19.

The chain couples TRBV9 to TRBJ1-1; D might be TRBD1 (6 bases). CDR3 length: 15 residues. The germline V gene encodes CDR1 SGDLS and CDR2 YYNGEE. V was clipped by 2 bases and J by 7 bases, with 18 bases between them. CDR3 sequence: CASSVGGTPGYEAFF. CDR3 sequence (DNA): TGTGCCAGCAGCGTGGGGGGGACACCAGGGTATGAAGCTTTCTTT.

V usage is TRBV6-5 and J usage is TRBJ1-3; a possible D gene is TRBD1 (5 bases). Germline CDR1 is MNHEY and CDR2 is SVGAGI. This CDR3 spans 13 amino acids. Trimming left V 6 bases short and J 1 base short, with 7 bases between. The CDR3 nucleotides read TGTGCCAGCAGAAGGGGTTCTGGAAACACCATATATTTT. Its protein is CASRRGSGNTIYF.

The chain combines TRBV6-5 with TRBJ1-4, with D perhaps TRBD1 (6 bases). CDR1 is MNHEY, CDR2 SVGAGI, per germline. Trimming stripped 0 bases from V and 4 bases from J, with 6 bases between. The CDR3 is 14 amino acids. CDR3 coding DNA: TGTGCCAGCAGTTACTCAGGGGGTAATGAAAAACTGTTTTTT. It translates to CASSYSGGNEKLFF.